The 12 T cell receptor beta chains in this list originate from one sample, sequenced in a study of blood T cell repertoires in COVID-19. The table came from immunoSEQ multiplex PCR; TCRdb's copy has only in-frame clones and leaves some out. The sample carries some 160,000 clones, approximately 87% recorded once. Sequencing was performed on peripheral blood. Every receptor here comes from a woman in her 70s with acute or convalescent COVID-19.

J is TRBJ1-2 and V is TRBV4-1; TRBD1 aligns across 7 bases. This CDR3 is built from 16 residues. Trimming cost V 3 bases and J 0 bases; bases outside gene matches: 7. Germline values: CDR1 MGHRA, CDR2 YSYEKL. The CDR3: CASSQPGTEANYGYTF. The CDR3 region has the DNA TGCGCCAGCAGCCAGCCCGGGACAGAAGCTAACTATGGCTACACCTTC.

The chain joins TRBV10-2 to TRBJ2-2, with D unclear. Germline V lookup: CDR1 WSHSY, CDR2 SAAADI. V was cut by 0 bases and J by 6 bases, with 11 bases left in between. CDR3 length equals 15 residues. The CDR3: CASSESHSIPGELFF. CDR3 coding DNA: TGCGCCAGCAGTGAGTCCCACAGCATTCCCGGGGAGCTGTTTTTT.

The chain carries TRBV5-6 and TRBJ2-7; possible D gene TRBD1, 5 bases. The CDR3 runs 14 residues. CDR1 and CDR2 (germline): SGHDT, YYEEEE. V gave up 0 bases and J gave up 3 bases, with 10 bases separating them. This chain's CDR3 is CASSLAQGSYEQYF. The CDR3 DNA is TGTGCCAGCAGCTTGGCCCAGGGCAGCTACGAGCAGTACTTC.

The rearrangement uses TRBV10-3 and TRBJ1-5; TRBD1 agrees at 7 bases. Trimming cost V 5 bases and J 6 bases; bases outside gene matches: 7. The CDR3 has 14 residues. Germline lookup yields CDR1 ENHRY and CDR2 SYGVKD. CDR3 bases: TGTGCCATCAGTACCGACAGGGTAGTTCAGCCCCAGCATTTT. It yields the protein CAISTDRVVQPQHF.

The chain links TRBV4-3 to TRBJ2-5; D ambiguous. This CDR3 comprises 14 residues. Between the trimmed V and J ends, which lost 0 bases and 1 base, there was a span of 6 bases. Germline assignment: CDR1 LGHNA and CDR2 YSLEER. The CDR3 DNA sequence: TGCGCCAGCAGCCAAGAAGCGAGCCAAGAGACCCAGTACTTC. Translating gives CASSQEASQETQYF.

This rearrangement joins TRBV11-2 to TRBJ1-5; 7 bases align to TRBD1. The CDR3 has 15 amino acids. V shed 5 bases and J 7 bases; nucleotides not matched to a gene: 11. Germline V lookup: CDR1 SGHAT, CDR2 FQNNGV. The CDR3 DNA follows: TGTGCCAGCAGCCCGCACAGGGGTCCATCACAGCCCCAGCATTTT. It yields the protein CASSPHRGPSQPQHF.

The chain combines TRBV7-8 with TRBJ2-3, with TRBD1 matching 10 bases. The V segment lost 6 bases and the J segment 2 bases; nucleotides outside the gene matches: 5. Looked up from germline, CDR1 is SGHVS and CDR2 is FQNEAQ. The CDR3 runs to 15 residues. The CDR3 reads CASRRDRGFTDTQYF. The CDR3 DNA reads as TGTGCCAGCAGGCGGGACAGGGGATTCACAGATACGCAGTATTTT.

V usage is TRBV7-2 and J usage is TRBJ1-2; 10 bases agree with TRBD1. V was clipped by 5 bases and J by 1 base; unmatched bases: 10. Germline assignment: CDR1 SGHTA and CDR2 FQGNSA. The CDR3 runs to 17 residues. The CDR3 DNA follows: TGTGCCAGCAGCCCTACTAGACAGGGGGCGCTTAACTATGGCTACACCTTC. This sequence encodes CASSPTRQGALNYGYTF.

This sequence joins TRBV2 and TRBJ1-2, with TRBD1 matching 8 bases. Looked up from germline, CDR1 is SNHLY and CDR2 is FYNNEI. The V gene end was trimmed by 7 bases and the J gene end by 3 bases; junction bases not matched to a gene: 4. There are 13 residues in the CDR3. Here the CDR3 DNA reads TGTGCCAGCACTCTGACAGGGGACTATGGCTACACCTTC. Translated: CASTLTGDYGYTF.

The gene calls are TRBV28 and TRBJ2-3, with a possible D match to TRBD1 (6 bases). The germline CDR1 and CDR2 sequences are MDHEN and SYDVKM. This CDR3 has 14 residues. V dropped 1 base and J dropped 7 bases, with 12 bases sitting between them. CDR3 DNA: TGTGCCAGCAGTTTATCGGGACACGAAAATACGCAGTATTTT. It encodes CASSLSGHENTQYF.

V and J are TRBV5-6 and TRBJ1-2; TRBD1 matches at 9 bases. The CDR3 has 15 residues. The germline V gene encodes CDR1 SGHDT and CDR2 YYEEEE. With 0 bases clipped from V and 6 bases from J, the junction kept 6 bases outside the gene matches. The CDR3 loop is CASSLGDREFHGYTF. CDR3 DNA: TGTGCCAGCAGCTTGGGGGACAGGGAGTTTCATGGCTACACCTTC.

The CDR3 protein is CASSLAIGLAGGDTQYF. The CDR3 DNA follows: TGTGCCAGCAGCTTAGCGATAGGTCTAGCGGGTGGAGATACGCAGTATTTT. The V gene is TRBV7-2, the J gene TRBJ2-3; TRBD2 agrees at 8 bases. The germline CDR1 and CDR2 sequences are SGHTA and FQGNSA. V shed 0 bases and J 5 bases; nucleotides not matched to a gene: 10. The length of the CDR3 is 17 residues.